A selection of T cell receptor beta chains follows, all from one sample in a study of shared clonotypes between healthy human individuals. Produced via immunoSEQ multiplex PCR; TCRdb's table is partial and in-frame only. The sample yields 2 million to 2.5 million clones, approximately 94% seen once. Sequenced sample: naive CD4+ T cells sorted from blood. The receptors derive from a man aged 18-30 years in good health. Both conserved end residues are part of each CDR3. D genes are given only for firm matches. A clone size is listed for some rows: how often the clone was seen (once, few, many), or a class if it is expanded.

J gene: TRBJ1-2; V gene: TRBV2; D gene: NA; clone size: NA; CDR3 DNA: TGTGCCAGCAGTGACCCCGGGACGGCGAACTATGGCTACACCTTC; CDR3 protein: CASSDPGTANYGYTF
J gene: TRBJ1-3; V gene: TRBV9; D gene: TRBD1; clone size: NA; CDR3 DNA: TGTGCCAGCAGCGTACGGGACAGCTCTGGAAACACCATATATTTT; CDR3 protein: CASSVRDSSGNTIYF
J gene: TRBJ2-1; V gene: TRBV5-4; D gene: TRBD1; clone size: NA; CDR3 DNA: TGTGCCAGCAGCCCCAGGGGGCGTGGGTGGTATGAGCAGTTCTTC; CDR3 protein: CASSPRGRGWYEQFF
J gene: TRBJ1-1; V gene: TRBV4-3; D gene: NA; clone size: NA; CDR3 DNA: TGCGCCAGCAGCCAAGATTGGGAGACAGTTGGAAACACTGAAGCTTTCTTT; CDR3 protein: CASSQDWETVGNTEAFF
J gene: TRBJ2-3; V gene: TRBV4-1; D gene: TRBD1; clone size: NA; CDR3 DNA: TGCGCCAGCAGCCAACTACTGGGACAGGGGCTAATCACAGATACGCAGTATTTT; CDR3 protein: CASSQLLGQGLITDTQYF
J gene: TRBJ2-7; V gene: TRBV23-1; D gene: TRBD2; clone size: NA; CDR3 DNA: TGCGCCAGCAGACCCGTCCGGACTAGCGGACACCCCTACGAGCAGTACTTC; CDR3 protein: CASRPVRTSGHPYEQYF
J gene: TRBJ2-7; V gene: TRBV30; D gene: TRBD2; clone size: NA; CDR3 DNA: TGTGCCTGGAGTGTAGTAAGAACATTCGGGGGGATTCTCTACGAGCAGTACTTC; CDR3 protein: CAWSVVRTFGGILYEQYF
J gene: TRBJ2-7; V gene: TRBV7-2; D gene: NA; clone size: NA; CDR3 DNA: TGTGCCAGCAGCTCTTCGGTCCCGGGGGAGCAGTACTTC; CDR3 protein: CASSSSVPGEQYF
J gene: TRBJ2-6; V gene: TRBV6-5; D gene: NA; clone size: once; CDR3 DNA: TGTGCCAGCAGCGAGACAGGTCCTGGGGCCAACGTCCTGACTTTC; CDR3 protein: CASSETGPGANVLTF
J gene: TRBJ2-5; V gene: TRBV6-5; D gene: NA; clone size: NA; CDR3 DNA: TGTGCCAGCACCCCACCGGGCAGGCCGGAGACCCAGTACTTC; CDR3 protein: CASTPPGRPETQYF
J gene: TRBJ2-7; V gene: TRBV5-1; D gene: NA; clone size: NA; CDR3 DNA: TGCGCCAGCAGCTCCGAGTCCTACGAGCAGTACTTC; CDR3 protein: CASSSESYEQYF
J gene: TRBJ2-4; V gene: TRBV11-2; D gene: NA; clone size: NA; CDR3 DNA: TGTGCCAGCAGCCCGAGCCCCACAGGAGCCAAAAACATTCAGTACTTC; CDR3 protein: CASSPSPTGAKNIQYF
J gene: TRBJ2-3; V gene: TRBV10-3; D gene: TRBD2; clone size: NA; CDR3 DNA: TGTGCCATCAGTGCGCTAGCGGGAGCGACAGATACGCAGTATTTT; CDR3 protein: CAISALAGATDTQYF
J gene: TRBJ2-4; V gene: TRBV2; D gene: NA; clone size: NA; CDR3 DNA: TGTGCCAGCAGTGAAGGAGGTGCAGGGAAAAACATTCAGTACTTC; CDR3 protein: CASSEGGAGKNIQYF
J gene: TRBJ1-5; V gene: TRBV2; D gene: NA; clone size: once; CDR3 DNA: TGTGCCAGCGCGAGGGAGGGCAATCAGCCCCAGCATTTT; CDR3 protein: CASAREGNQPQHF
J gene: TRBJ2-5; V gene: TRBV9; D gene: TRBD2; clone size: NA; CDR3 DNA: TGTGCCAGCAGCGTAGCTGTAGCGGGAGGGCAAGAGACCCAGTACTTC; CDR3 protein: CASSVAVAGGQETQYF
J gene: TRBJ2-5; V gene: TRBV4-3; D gene: NA; clone size: NA; CDR3 DNA: TGCGCCAGCAGCCTAGAAGGGGACAATCGACCGGAGACCCAGTACTTC; CDR3 protein: CASSLEGDNRPETQYF
J gene: TRBJ2-7; V gene: TRBV5-1; D gene: NA; clone size: NA; CDR3 DNA: TGCGCCAGCACAGAACCAGGTTACGAGCAGTACTTC; CDR3 protein: CASTEPGYEQYF
J gene: TRBJ2-2; V gene: TRBV9; D gene: NA; clone size: NA; CDR3 DNA: TGTGCCAGCAGCCTCCAGGGGAACACCGGGGAGCTGTTTTTT; CDR3 protein: CASSLQGNTGELFF
J gene: TRBJ2-1; V gene: TRBV10-1; D gene: NA; clone size: once; CDR3 DNA: TGCGCCAGCAGTGAGAGGGCTAGTTCCGATGAGCAGTTCTTC; CDR3 protein: CASSERASSDEQFF
J gene: TRBJ2-1; V gene: TRBV7-9; D gene: NA; clone size: NA; CDR3 DNA: TGTGCCAGCAGCTTAGCGGTTTGGAATGAGCAGTTCTTC; CDR3 protein: CASSLAVWNEQFF
J gene: TRBJ2-7; V gene: TRBV10-3; D gene: NA; clone size: NA; CDR3 DNA: TGTGCCACCGTCGCGGGACCCCCCTACGAGCAGTACTTC; CDR3 protein: CATVAGPPYEQYF
J gene: TRBJ2-5; V gene: TRBV28; D gene: TRBD2; clone size: NA; CDR3 DNA: TGTGCCAGCAGTTTACCTGGACTAGGCACCTCGTTTGGAGAGACCCAGTACTTC; CDR3 protein: CASSLPGLGTSFGETQYF
J gene: TRBJ1-1; V gene: TRBV4-2; D gene: NA; clone size: NA; CDR3 DNA: TGTGCCAGCAGCCAACAACAACTCAGAACTTTCTTT; CDR3 protein: CASSQQQLRTFF
J gene: TRBJ2-7; V gene: TRBV5-1; D gene: TRBD1; clone size: NA; CDR3 DNA: TGCGCCAGCAGCTCCTCCGGGACAGCATACGAGCAGTACTTC; CDR3 protein: CASSSSGTAYEQYF
J gene: TRBJ1-1; V gene: TRBV27; D gene: TRBD1; clone size: NA; CDR3 DNA: TGTGCCAGCAGTCTCGGGACAGGGGGCATGAACACTGAAGCTTTCTTT; CDR3 protein: CASSLGTGGMNTEAFF
J gene: TRBJ2-6; V gene: TRBV11-2; D gene: NA; clone size: NA; CDR3 DNA: TGTGCCAGCAGCTCTTACGGGGCCAACGTCCTGACTTTC; CDR3 protein: CASSSYGANVLTF